These 3 T cell receptor beta chains were all obtained from the same sample, sequenced in a study of blood T cells in healthy people across ages. The use of a sample-barcoded 5' primer and a J-beta primer mix characterized a second PCR of 7 to 11 cycles. TCRdb used MiXCR to reprocess the 5' RACE reads, holding one entry per CDR3 protein. There are roughly 2 million distinct CDR3 sequences in the sample; 40% to 55% occur only once, and roughly 2.1% lies in the top ten. The specimen was blood. The receptors here all came from a woman in her thirties or forties in good health.

V gene TRBV24-1 combines with J gene TRBJ2-5, with D maybe TRBD1 (7 bases). The ends were cut back, 10 bases at V and 3 bases at J, with 17 bases in the middle. Germline V lookup: CDR1 KGHDR, CDR2 SFDVKD. This CDR3 is 14 amino acids long. This chain's CDR3 is CATSTQGGEETQYF. CDR3 in DNA: TGTGCCACTTCTACGCAGGGGGGAGAAGAGACCCAGTACTTC.

The sample holds a few counts of this clonotype. The CDR3 spells CSARGGVYAEQYF. DNA of the CDR3: TGCAGTGCTAGAGGGGGGGTCTACGCCGAGCAGTACTTC. The J gene is TRBJ2-7, the V gene TRBV20-1, with a tentative D call TRBD2 (6 bases). Germline loops: CDR1 DFQATT, CDR2 SNEGSKA (reference sequence). V was clipped by 1 base and J by 6 bases, with 13 bases between them. CDR3 length: 13 residues.

The gene calls are TRBV2 and TRBJ2-7, with D unresolved. The CDR3 is 15 residues long. CDR1 and CDR2 from the germline V gene are SNHLY and FYNNEI. V lost 3 bases and J lost 4, with 16 bases in between. The DNA for the CDR3 is TGTGCCAGCAGTGACGTGAAGGTCGGGCTTTACGAGCAGTACTTC. The encoded protein is CASSDVKVGLYEQYF.